A selection of T cell receptor beta chains follows, all from one sample in a study of blood T cell repertoires in COVID-19. The repertoire was sequenced with immunoSEQ multiplex PCR; TCRdb's copy has only in-frame clones and lacks some. The sample lists 120,000 or so clones, over 75% occurring once. The sequenced sample consisted of peripheral blood. The source of these receptors is a man between 65 and 85 years old with active or convalescent COVID-19. The CDR3 runs from the conserved cysteine through the conserved F or W. The D gene is left open where the match is weak. For some rows the clone size is stated as once, few or many, or as a class when expanded; others skip it.

abundance	j_gene	d_gene	v_gene	CDR3aa	CDR3nt
NA	TRBJ1-3	NA	TRBV3-1/TRBV3-2	CASSQEEVPRTGNTIYF	TGTGCCAGCAGCCAAGAGGAGGTCCCTCGGACTGGAAACACCATATATTTT
NA	TRBJ1-6	NA	TRBV28	CASSLAVGSSYNSPLHF	TGTGCCAGCAGTTTGGCGGTAGGGAGCTCCTATAATTCACCCCTCCACTTT
NA	TRBJ1-1	NA	TRBV9	CASSADRFNTEAFF	TGTGCCAGCAGCGCAGACAGGTTTAACACTGAAGCTTTCTTT
few	TRBJ1-2	TRBD1	TRBV5-1	CASSFRPRDSTNYGYTF	TGCGCCAGCAGCTTTCGCCCCCGGGACAGTACTAACTATGGCTACACCTTC
NA	TRBJ1-4	TRBD1	TRBV6-5	CASSPGTGANEKLFF	TGTGCCAGCAGTCCCGGGACAGGCGCTAATGAAAAACTGTTTTTT
NA	TRBJ1-5	NA	TRBV7-2	CASSSVTGNQPQHF	TGTGCCAGCAGCTCCGTAACAGGGAATCAGCCCCAGCATTTT
NA	TRBJ2-3	TRBD2	TRBV5-1	CASTLGSSGGTDTQYF	TGCGCCAGCACCTTGGGGTCGAGCGGGGGAACAGATACGCAGTATTTT
once	TRBJ1-1	NA	TRBV28	CASSPSGQRAFF	TGTGCCAGCAGTCCCTCGGGACAACGGGCTTTCTTT
NA	TRBJ2-1	TRBD1	TRBV28	CASTPSTQGTEQFF	TGTGCCAGCACACCATCTACACAGGGGACTGAGCAGTTCTTC
NA	TRBJ2-1	NA	TRBV7-2	CASSSRYSGSYNEQFF	TGTGCCAGCAGCTCCCGTTACAGCGGGTCCTACAATGAGCAGTTCTTC
once	TRBJ1-1	TRBD1	TRBV9	CASSEGQGVNTEAFF	TGTGCCAGCAGCGAAGGACAGGGAGTGAACACTGAAGCTTTCTTT
NA	TRBJ1-2	NA	TRBV7-9	CASSLLGQANYGYTF	TGTGCCAGCAGCTTACTGGGGCAGGCTAACTATGGCTACACCTTC
NA	TRBJ2-1	TRBD2	TRBV28	CASSKGASGRRYNEQFF	TGTGCCAGCAGTAAGGGGGCTAGCGGGAGGCGCTACAATGAGCAGTTCTTC
NA	TRBJ2-5	NA	TRBV18	CASSRDTQETQYF	TGTGCCAGCTCACGGGACACCCAAGAGACCCAGTACTTC
NA	TRBJ1-6	TRBD1	TRBV6-1	CASSEVPGQGNSPLHF	TGTGCCAGCAGTGAGGTCCCGGGACAGGGGAATTCACCCCTCCACTTT
NA	TRBJ1-2	TRBD1	TRBV5-1	CASRMTGTNYGYTF	TGCGCCAGCAGGATGACAGGGACTAACTATGGCTACACCTTC
many	TRBJ2-7	NA	TRBV15	CATSRDPLTVGEQYF	TGTGCCACCAGCAGAGACCCACTGACAGTAGGTGAGCAGTACTTC
NA	TRBJ2-7	NA	TRBV10-3	CAISGGVAESYEQYF	TGTGCCATCAGTGGGGGGGTAGCGGAGTCCTACGAGCAGTACTTC
NA	TRBJ2-3	NA	TRBV28	CASSQTLRADTQYF	TGTGCCAGCAGTCAGACACTGAGGGCAGATACGCAGTATTTT
NA	TRBJ1-5	NA	TRBV15	CATSRGGLTSNQPQHF	TGTGCCACCAGCAGGGGGGGTCTGACAAGCAATCAGCCCCAGCATTTT
NA	TRBJ2-1	NA	TRBV29-1	CSVEFEQGTLNEQFF	TGCAGCGTTGAATTCGAGCAGGGGACGCTTAATGAGCAGTTCTTC
NA	TRBJ2-1	TRBD2	TRBV10-3	CAISESKGGTYNEQFF	TGTGCCATCAGTGAGTCGAAGGGAGGGACCTACAATGAGCAGTTCTTC
NA	TRBJ2-1	NA	TRBV11-3	CASSAAGANSNEQFF	TGTGCCAGCAGCGCTGCAGGGGCCAATTCCAATGAGCAGTTCTTC